A single T cell receptor beta chain is shown here with its context. Its matching antigen is unknown. J lost 7 bases, V lost 1 base, and 12 bases had no gene match. Germline V gives CDR1 SGHTA, CDR2 FQGNSA. The CDR3 totals 18 residues. TCRdb ran MiXCR on the 5' RACE reads and lists one entry per CDR3 protein. The repertoire has hundreds of thousands of distinct CDR3 sequences, less than 25% of them found once; the top ten carry about 8.4%. The data are from a study of T-cell memory formation after mild COVID-19. Findings and limits, study-wide: Second-wave clones that peaked on day 37 lacked confirmed SARS-CoV-2 specificity.

This chain uses TRBV7-2 with TRBJ2-1; 11 bases match TRBD2. This TCR was recovered from an adult woman who had mild COVID-19 (a few samples of this study predate the infection). Cell type and time point are not known. Sequencing used PBMCs or a T cell subset sorted from them (not recorded which). CDR3 region: CASSLGGGASGRWNEQFF. CDR3 sequence (DNA): TGTGCCAGCAGCTTAGGGGGAGGGGCTAGCGGGAGGTGGAATGAGCAGTTCTTC.